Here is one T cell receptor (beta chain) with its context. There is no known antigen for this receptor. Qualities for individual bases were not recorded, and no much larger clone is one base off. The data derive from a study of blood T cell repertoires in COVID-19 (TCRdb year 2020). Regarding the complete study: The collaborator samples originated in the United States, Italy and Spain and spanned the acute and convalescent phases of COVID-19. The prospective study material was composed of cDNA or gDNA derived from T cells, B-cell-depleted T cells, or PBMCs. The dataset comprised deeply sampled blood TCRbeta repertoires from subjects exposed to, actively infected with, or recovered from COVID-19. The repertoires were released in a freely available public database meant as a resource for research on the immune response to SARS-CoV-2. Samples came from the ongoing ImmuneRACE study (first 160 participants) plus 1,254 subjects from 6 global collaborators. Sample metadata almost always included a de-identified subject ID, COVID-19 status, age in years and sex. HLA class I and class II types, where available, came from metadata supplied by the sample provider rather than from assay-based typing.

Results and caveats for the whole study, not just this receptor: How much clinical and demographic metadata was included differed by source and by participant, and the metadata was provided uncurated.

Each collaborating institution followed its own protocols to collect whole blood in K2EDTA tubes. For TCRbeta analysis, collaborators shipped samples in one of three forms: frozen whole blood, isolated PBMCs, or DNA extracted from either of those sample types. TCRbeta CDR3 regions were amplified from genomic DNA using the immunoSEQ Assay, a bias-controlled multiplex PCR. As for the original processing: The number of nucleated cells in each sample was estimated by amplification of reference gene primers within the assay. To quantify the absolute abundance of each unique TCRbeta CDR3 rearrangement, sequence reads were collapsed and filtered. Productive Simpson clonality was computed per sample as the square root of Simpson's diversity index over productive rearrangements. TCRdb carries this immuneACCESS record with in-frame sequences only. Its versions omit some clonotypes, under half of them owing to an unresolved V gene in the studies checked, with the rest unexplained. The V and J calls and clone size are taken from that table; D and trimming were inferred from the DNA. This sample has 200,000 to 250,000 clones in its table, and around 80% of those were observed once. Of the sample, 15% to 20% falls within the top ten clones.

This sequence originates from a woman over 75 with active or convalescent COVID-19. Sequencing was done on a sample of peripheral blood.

The nucleotides read TGTGCCAGCAGCTTAGAAGGCGGCGGTATCTCTGGGGCCAACGTCCTGACTTTC. It is translated as CASSLEGGGISGANVLTF. The chain was built from TRBV7-2 and TRBJ2-6; the D gene remains uncertain. V is reduced by 1 base and J by 0 bases, leaving a spacing of 13 bases between them. The germline V gene specifies SGHTA as CDR1 and FQGNSA as CDR2. The CDR3 sequence holds 18 residues, the cysteine and phenylalanine included. Only CDR3 DNA remains: 54 bases, in frame from the first base.